This TCR beta chain was found in a study of T cell responses to AZD1222 COVID-19 vaccine. The protocol was immunoSEQ multiplex PCR, while the TCRdb copy is restricted to in-frame clones and leaves out a portion. The sample yields 140,000 to 150,000 clones, more than 90% seen once. In the case of this clone: Its antigen is not known.

Study outcomes and limitations: Elevations in Spike-specific TCR breadth and depth followed administration of two AZD1222 doses. Mapped onto spike, vaccine-associated CD4 TCRs spanned it and were dominant at 160-218 and 743-854. Baseline seropositivity characterized only a handful of AZD1222 recipients. Repertoires were collected only later (after the peak T cell response had occurred).

Looked up from germline, CDR1 is LGHDT and CDR2 is YNNKEL (reference sequence). This CDR3 is 15 amino acids long. Trimming pared 5 bases from V and 6 bases from J, leaving 17 bases between. The starting material was peripheral blood, obtained on day 0 of AZD1222 vaccination. This clonotype originated in an adult in good health. V usage is TRBV3-1 (or the pseudogene TRBV3-2) and J usage is TRBJ1-5; no definite D call. The CDR3 DNA sequence: TGTGCCAGCAGCTCTACCCTGGTCGCAGGTCAGCCCCAGCATTTT. Translated, it gives CASSSTLVAGQPQHF.